This is a list of T cell receptor beta chains from one sample in a study of OX40 agonist ivuxolimab in advanced cancers. Assay used: immunoSEQ multiplex PCR; TCRdb lists only in-frame clones, some missing. This sample has 78,000 or so clones, with 92% found just once. The source material was CD4+ or CD8+ T cells sorted from blood, sampled in a trial of the OX40 agonist ivuxolimab. The receptors here all came from an adult with an advanced solid tumor such as melanoma, head and neck, liver or kidney cancer. Both conserved end residues are part of each CDR3. A D gene is named only where the DNA matches it firmly. Rows may omit the clone size; those that give it use once, few, many or a size class.

j_call v_call clone_size d_call cdr3_aa cdr3_nt
TRBJ2-3 TRBV5-4 - - CASSFSTDTQYF TGTGCCAGCAGCTTCAGCACAGATACGCAGTATTTT
TRBJ1-2 TRBV11-2 - - CASAVEGANYGYTF TGTGCCAGCGCCGTGGAGGGAGCTAACTATGGCTACACCTTC
TRBJ2-5 TRBV6-1 - - CASSPRETQYF TGTGCCAGCAGCCCCAGGGAGACCCAGTACTTC
TRBJ2-5 TRBV5-4 - - CASSPPGETQYF TGTGCCAGCAGCCCACCCGGGGAGACCCAGTACTTC
TRBJ1-2 TRBV2 once TRBD1 CASVIQGRPAYGYTF TGTGCCAGCGTCATACAGGGGCGGCCGGCCTATGGCTACACCTTC
TRBJ1-1 TRBV5-6 - - CASSPVVGGTEAFF TGTGCCAGCAGCCCAGTAGTCGGGGGCACTGAAGCTTTCTTT
TRBJ2-7 TRBV4-1 - TRBD2 CASSQPSGRVYEQYF TGCGCCAGCAGCCAGCCTAGCGGGAGGGTGTACGAGCAGTACTTC
TRBJ1-1 TRBV5-4 - TRBD1 CASSPGGTGAFF TGTGCCAGCAGTCCCGGGGGGACAGGAGCTTTCTTT
TRBJ1-1 TRBV7-2 - TRBD1 CASSLSPDRPMNTEAFF TGTGCCAGCAGCTTATCCCCGGACAGGCCTATGAACACTGAAGCTTTCTTT
TRBJ2-1 TRBV9 once TRBD2 CASSVVGASGYNEQFF TGTGCCAGCAGCGTAGTAGGGGCTAGCGGCTACAATGAGCAGTTCTTC
TRBJ1-2 TRBV6-6 - TRBD1 CASSSQGARDYGYTF TGTGCCAGCAGTTCCCAGGGGGCGAGGGACTATGGCTACACCTTC
TRBJ1-6 TRBV7-2 - - CASSLGGFRNNSPLHF TGTGCCAGCAGCTTAGGCGGATTTCGAAATAATTCACCCCTCCACTTT
TRBJ2-1 TRBV23-1 - - CASSQFALRGRNEQFF TGCGCCAGCAGTCAATTCGCTCTTCGGGGGCGGAATGAGCAGTTCTTC
TRBJ1-3 TRBV5-1 - TRBD1 CASSSDRGPGNTIYF TGCGCCAGCAGCTCGGACAGGGGGCCTGGAAACACCATATATTTT
TRBJ2-1 TRBV6-1 - TRBD2 CASRGRGVVLDEQFF TGTGCCAGCAGGGGACGGGGGGTTGTCTTAGATGAGCAGTTCTTC
TRBJ1-5 TRBV6-5 - - CASSYATAGQPQHF TGTGCCAGCAGTTATGCGACAGCGGGTCAGCCCCAACATTTT
TRBJ2-2 TRBV5-1 - TRBD1 CASSWTGTTGELFF TGCGCCAGCAGCTGGACAGGAACCACCGGGGAGCTGTTTTTT
TRBJ1-6 TRBV10-3 - - CAISPQGLAGNSPLHF TGTGCCATCAGTCCCCAGGGGCTCGCCGGTAATTCACCCCTCCACTTT
TRBJ2-1 TRBV4-1 - - CASSRDNEQFF TGCGCCAGCAGCCGGGACAATGAGCAGTTCTTC
TRBJ2-1 TRBV20-1 - - CSATHNEQFF TGCAGTGCTACTCACAATGAGCAGTTCTTC
TRBJ1-2 TRBV30 - - CAWSVGIYGYTF TGTGCCTGGAGTGTAGGGATCTATGGCTACACCTTC
TRBJ1-1 TRBV9 - TRBD1 CASSPRTGETEAFF TGTGCCAGCAGCCCCCGGACAGGGGAGACTGAAGCTTTCTTT
TRBJ2-7 TRBV7-9 - - CASSPVRSSYEQYF TGTGCCAGCAGCCCCGTCCGAAGCTCCTACGAGCAGTACTTC
TRBJ2-7 TRBV5-4 - TRBD2 CASSLEAGMSYEQYF TGTGCCAGCAGCTTGGAAGCGGGAATGTCCTACGAGCAGTACTTC
TRBJ1-5 TRBV6-5 - - CASSPSGPQHF TGTGCCAGCAGCCCCTCGGGGCCCCAGCATTTT
TRBJ2-1 TRBV27 once TRBD2 CASQSREGLSYNEQFF TGTGCCAGCCAGTCCCGGGAGGGTTTATCCTACAATGAGCAGTTCTTC
TRBJ2-3 TRBV14 - TRBD2 CASSQEPGTRTGDTQYF TGTGCCAGCAGCCAAGAACCTGGGACTAGAACAGGAGATACGCAGTATTTT
TRBJ1-5 TRBV6-1 - - CASRTASNQPQHF TGTGCCAGCCGGACGGCTAGCAATCAGCCCCAGCATTTT
TRBJ2-3 TRBV7-2 - - CASSPGGGPTDTQYF TGTGCCAGCAGCCCCGGAGGAGGCCCCACAGATACGCAGTATTTT
TRBJ1-1 TRBV5-1 - - CASSLRGSGDTEAFF TGCGCCAGCAGCTTGAGGGGCTCGGGGGACACTGAAGCTTTCTTT
TRBJ2-5 TRBV27 once - CASSSRPGQETQYF TGTGCCAGCAGTTCCAGGCCCGGACAAGAGACCCAGTACTTC
TRBJ2-3 TRBV28 - - CATLSVATDTQYF TGTGCCACCCTGTCCGTAGCCACAGATACGCAGTATTTT
TRBJ1-6 TRBV30 - - CACTRKGYNSPLHF TGTGCCTGTACGAGGAAGGGATATAATTCACCCCTCCACTTT
TRBJ2-1 TRBV19 - - CARGATYNEQFF TGTGCCAGAGGAGCCACCTACAATGAGCAGTTCTTC
TRBJ2-6 TRBV30 - - CAWSPGPASGANVLTF TGTGCCTGGAGCCCGGGACCGGCATCTGGGGCCAACGTCCTGACTTTC
TRBJ2-7 TRBV6-1 - - CATLETYDYEQYF TGTGCCACCCTGGAGACATATGACTACGAGCAGTACTTC
TRBJ2-1 TRBV11-1 - - CASSRTTSSDEQFF TGTGCCAGCAGCCGGACAACTAGTTCCGATGAGCAGTTCTTC
TRBJ1-6 TRBV30 - TRBD1 CAWSVSGGGSPLHF TGTGCCTGGAGTGTTTCAGGGGGCGGCTCACCCCTCCACTTT
TRBJ1-1 TRBV28 - - CASSLTPTEAFF TGTGCCAGCAGTTTAACCCCGACTGAAGCTTTCTTT
TRBJ2-1 TRBV18 - - CASSPPGGRRVNEQFF TGTGCCAGCTCACCCCCGGGGGGCCGGAGGGTCAATGAGCAGTTCTTC
TRBJ1-3 TRBV29-1 - - CSGGASSGNTIYF TGCAGCGGAGGGGCAAGCTCTGGAAACACCATATATTTT
TRBJ2-2 TRBV7-2 - TRBD1 CASRSQGAAGELFF TGTGCCAGCAGATCCCAGGGGGCGGCCGGGGAGCTGTTTTTT
TRBJ2-7 TRBV6-6 - - CASSDPLVEQYF TGTGCCAGCAGCGACCCTCTTGTGGAGCAGTACTTC
TRBJ1-3 TRBV5-4 - - CASSFSGVGNTIYF TGTGCCAGCAGTTTTTCCGGGGTTGGAAACACCATATATTTT
TRBJ1-5 TRBV6-1 - - CASNRVIGRQPQHF TGTGCCAGCAACCGGGTCATCGGTCGTCAGCCCCAGCATTTT
TRBJ2-7 TRBV5-1 - - CASMGSDLGEQYF TGCGCCAGCATGGGTAGCGATCTTGGGGAGCAGTACTTC
TRBJ2-1 TRBV5-5 - TRBD1 CASSSGTGDYNEQFF TGTGCCAGCAGCTCCGGGACAGGGGACTACAATGAGCAGTTCTTC
TRBJ2-5 TRBV12-5 - TRBD2 CASGLARTSGGQETQYF TGTGCTAGTGGTTTGGCCCGGACTAGCGGAGGCCAAGAGACCCAGTACTTC
TRBJ1-3 TRBV13 - TRBD1 CASKPALRDRGNTIYF TGTGCCAGCAAACCCGCCCTCCGGGACAGGGGAAACACCATATATTTT
TRBJ1-2 TRBV7-8 - - CASSMILPGGYTF TGTGCCAGCAGCATGATCCTACCGGGCGGCTACACCTTC
TRBJ2-3 TRBV20-1 few - CSATHRTQYF TGCAGTGCGACCCATCGTACGCAGTATTTT
TRBJ1-3 TRBV5-6 once - CASSLDGRGNTIYF TGTGCCAGCAGCTTGGATGGCAGGGGAAACACCATATATTTT
TRBJ2-1 TRBV5-1 - TRBD1 CASSPMIIRDRGHGEQFF TGCGCCAGCTCTCCTATGATAATCCGGGACAGGGGGCACGGTGAGCAGTTCTTC
TRBJ2-7 TRBV5-1 - - CASSGGAYEQYF TGCGCCAGCAGCGGGGGAGCATACGAGCAGTACTTC
TRBJ1-2 TRBV19 - - CASSDRSNNYGYTF TGTGCCAGTAGCGACAGGAGTAATAACTATGGCTACACCTTC
TRBJ1-6 TRBV6-5 few TRBD1 CASSPTGISPLHF TGTGCCAGCAGTCCGACAGGGATTTCACCCCTCCACTTT
TRBJ1-6 TRBV5-1 - - CASSLEDYSPLHF TGCGCCAGCAGCTTGGAGGACTATTCACCCCTCCACTTT
TRBJ2-5 TRBV6-1 - - CASSEEGGGAETQYF TGTGCCAGCAGTGAAGAGGGCGGGGGCGCGGAGACCCAGTACTTC
TRBJ1-2 TRBV6-1 - - CASSPGWEKGYTF TGTGCCAGCAGTCCCGGGTGGGAGAAGGGCTACACCTTC